This T cell receptor (beta chain) was identified during a study of blood T cell repertoires in COVID-19. The V gene lost 6 bases and the J gene lost 9 bases, with 12 bases spanning the gap. Germline values: CDR1 MDHEN, CDR2 SYDVKM. The CDR3 contains 12 residues. Generated by immunoSEQ multiplex PCR, the TCRdb table keeps only in-frame clones and is missing some. The table records 100,000 to 120,000 clones, over 80% of them present only once. The chain links TRBV28 to TRBJ1-5; no definite D call. The sample was peripheral blood. The TCR comes from a woman in her forties or fifties with acute or convalescent COVID-19. The CDR3 nucleotides are TGTGCCAGCAGCACTACTCATGGGCCCCAGCATTTT. Amino acids: CASSTTHGPQHF.